This T cell receptor beta chain was found in a study of beta chain features in type 1 diabetes. Study conclusions and caveats: Sequencing of cDNA might inflate the share of cells that strongly express TCR. Shortening of TCRB CDR3s, moderate but significant, appeared in all four CD4+ subsets of Type 1 diabetes patients.

As to this clone: Its antigen is currently unknown.

Sequencing targeted expressed TCRB transcripts, as all isolated RNA had been reverse transcribed. Sequencing was performed with immunoSEQ multiplex PCR; in TCRdb, only in-frame clones are kept and a portion is missing. Among nearly 250,000 clones listed, around 14% were seen once. V dropped 3 bases and J dropped 5; count of bases not matched to a gene: 8. From germline, CDR1 is MGHRA and CDR2 YSYEKL. The CDR3 is made up of 16 amino acids. The specimen was naive CD4+ T cells from blood. This clonotype was sampled from a woman aged 35 to 49 in good health. The rearrangement links TRBV4-1 to TRBJ2-5; 11 bases are shared with TRBD2. The CDR3 is CASSQGSSGGRETQYF. CDR3 coding DNA: TGCGCCAGCAGCCAGGGCTCTAGCGGGGGGAGGGAGACCCAGTACTTC.